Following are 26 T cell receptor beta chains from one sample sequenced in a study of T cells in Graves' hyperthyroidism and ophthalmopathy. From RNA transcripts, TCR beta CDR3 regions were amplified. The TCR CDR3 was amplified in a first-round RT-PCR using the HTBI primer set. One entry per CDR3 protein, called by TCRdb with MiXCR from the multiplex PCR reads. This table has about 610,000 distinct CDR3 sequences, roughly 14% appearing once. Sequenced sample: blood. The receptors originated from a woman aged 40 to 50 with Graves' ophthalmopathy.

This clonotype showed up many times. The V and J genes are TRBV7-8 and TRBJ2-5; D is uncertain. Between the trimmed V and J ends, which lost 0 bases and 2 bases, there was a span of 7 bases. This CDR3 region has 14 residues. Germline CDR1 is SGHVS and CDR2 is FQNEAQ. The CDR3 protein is CASSLAPTQETQYF. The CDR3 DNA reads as TGTGCCAGCAGCTTAGCACCCACACAAGAGACCCAGTACTTC.

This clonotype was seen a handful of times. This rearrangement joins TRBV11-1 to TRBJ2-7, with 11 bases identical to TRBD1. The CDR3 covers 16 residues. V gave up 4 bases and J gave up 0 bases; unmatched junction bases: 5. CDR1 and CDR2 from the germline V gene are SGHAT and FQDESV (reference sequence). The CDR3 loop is CASSYSGQGASYEQYF. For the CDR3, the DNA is TGTGCCAGCAGCTACAGCGGACAGGGGGCCTCCTACGAGCAGTACTTC.

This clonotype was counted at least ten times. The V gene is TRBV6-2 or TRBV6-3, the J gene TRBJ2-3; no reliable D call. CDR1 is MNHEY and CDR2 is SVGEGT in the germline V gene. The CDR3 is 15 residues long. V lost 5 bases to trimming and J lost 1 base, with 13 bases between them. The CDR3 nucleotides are TGTGCCAGCAGTGATTCGATCGGAGGCACAGATACGCAGTATTTT. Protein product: CASSDSIGGTDTQYF.

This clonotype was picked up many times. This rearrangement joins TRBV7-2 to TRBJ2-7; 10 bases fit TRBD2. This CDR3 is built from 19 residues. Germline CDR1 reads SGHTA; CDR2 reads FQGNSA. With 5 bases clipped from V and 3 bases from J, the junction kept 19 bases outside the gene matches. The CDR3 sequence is CASSPLIGVAGGRYYEQYF. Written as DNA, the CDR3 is TGTGCCAGCAGCCCCCTGATCGGAGTAGCGGGAGGCCGGTACTACGAGCAGTACTTC.

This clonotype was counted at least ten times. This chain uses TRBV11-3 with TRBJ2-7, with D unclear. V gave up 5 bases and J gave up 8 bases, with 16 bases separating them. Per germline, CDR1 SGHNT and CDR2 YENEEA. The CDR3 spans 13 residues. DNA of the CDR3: TGTGCCAGCAGCCCAGGCGACCGCTCGCAGCAGTACTTC. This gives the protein CASSPGDRSQQYF.

In nucleotides, the CDR3 is TGTGCCAGCAGTGGAAACAGGGCAGCTCAGCCCCAGCATTTT. This gives the protein CASSGNRAAQPQHF. The chain is built from TRBV12-3 or TRBV12-4 and TRBJ1-5; tentative D call: TRBD1 (6 bases). Trimming took 5 bases from V and 6 from J, leaving 14 bases between them. This CDR3 contains 14 residues.

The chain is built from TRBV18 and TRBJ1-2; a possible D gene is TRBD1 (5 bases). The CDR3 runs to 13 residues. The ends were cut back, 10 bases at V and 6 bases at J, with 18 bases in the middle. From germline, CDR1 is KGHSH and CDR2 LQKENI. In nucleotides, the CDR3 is TGTGCCATCCCAAGCGAGACAGAACATGGCTACACCTTC. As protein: CAIPSETEHGYTF.

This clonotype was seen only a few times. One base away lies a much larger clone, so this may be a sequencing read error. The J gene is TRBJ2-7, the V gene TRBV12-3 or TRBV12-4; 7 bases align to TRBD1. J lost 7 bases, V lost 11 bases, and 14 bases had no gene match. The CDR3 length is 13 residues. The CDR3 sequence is CASGKGAPGEQYF. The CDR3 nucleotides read TGTGCCTCCGGGAAGGGGGCCCCGGGGGAGCAGTACTTC.

CDR3 region: CASSSERAPYEQYF. The CDR3 nucleotides read TGCGCCAGCAGCTCAGAGAGGGCGCCCTACGAGCAGTACTTC. The J gene is TRBJ2-7, the V gene TRBV5-1, with D possibly matching TRBD2 (5 bases). The germline V and J ends were trimmed by 3 bases and 2 bases, with 12 bases remaining between them. Germline CDR1 reads SGHRS; CDR2 reads YFSETQ. The CDR3 is 14 residues long.

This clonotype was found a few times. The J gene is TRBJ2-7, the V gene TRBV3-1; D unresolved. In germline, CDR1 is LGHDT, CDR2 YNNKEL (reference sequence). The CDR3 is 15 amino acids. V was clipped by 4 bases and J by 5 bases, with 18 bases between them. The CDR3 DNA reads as TGTGCCAGCAGCCTAACTGGGCGGCAACCCGACGAGCAGTACTTC. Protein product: CASSLTGRQPDEQYF.

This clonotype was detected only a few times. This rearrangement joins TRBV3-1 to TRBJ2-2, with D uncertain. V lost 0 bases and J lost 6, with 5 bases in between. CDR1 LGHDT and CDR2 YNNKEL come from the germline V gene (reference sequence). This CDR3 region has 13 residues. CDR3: CASSQEGPGELFF. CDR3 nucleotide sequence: TGTGCCAGCAGCCAAGAAGGGCCCGGGGAGCTGTTTTTT.

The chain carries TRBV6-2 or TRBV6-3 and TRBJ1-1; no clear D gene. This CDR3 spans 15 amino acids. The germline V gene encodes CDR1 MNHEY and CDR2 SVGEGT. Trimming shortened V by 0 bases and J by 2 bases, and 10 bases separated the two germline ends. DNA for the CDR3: TGTGCCAGCAGTTACTCCGGGTCCTTTAACACTGAAGCTTTCTTT. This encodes CASSYSGSFNTEAFF.

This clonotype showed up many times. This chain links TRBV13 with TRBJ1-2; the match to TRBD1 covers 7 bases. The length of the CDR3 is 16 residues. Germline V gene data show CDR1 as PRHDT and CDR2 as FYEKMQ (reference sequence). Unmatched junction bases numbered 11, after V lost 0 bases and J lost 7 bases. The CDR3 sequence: CASSLGKREGAIGYTF. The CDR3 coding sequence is TGTGCCAGCAGCTTAGGAAAAAGGGAGGGGGCAATTGGCTACACCTTC.

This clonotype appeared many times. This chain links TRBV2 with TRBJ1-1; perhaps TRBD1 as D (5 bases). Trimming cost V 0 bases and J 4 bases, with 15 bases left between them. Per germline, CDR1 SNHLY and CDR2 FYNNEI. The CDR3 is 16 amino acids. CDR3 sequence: CASSEAILGVGTEAFF. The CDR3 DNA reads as TGTGCCAGCAGTGAAGCGATATTGGGGGTCGGCACTGAAGCTTTCTTT.

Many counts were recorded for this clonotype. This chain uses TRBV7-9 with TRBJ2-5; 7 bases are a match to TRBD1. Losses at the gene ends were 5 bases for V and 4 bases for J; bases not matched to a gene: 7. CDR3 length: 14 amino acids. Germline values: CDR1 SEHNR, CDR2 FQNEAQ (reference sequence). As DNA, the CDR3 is TGTGCCAGCAGCACGTCCGGGACAGTAGAGACCCAGTACTTC. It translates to CASSTSGTVETQYF.

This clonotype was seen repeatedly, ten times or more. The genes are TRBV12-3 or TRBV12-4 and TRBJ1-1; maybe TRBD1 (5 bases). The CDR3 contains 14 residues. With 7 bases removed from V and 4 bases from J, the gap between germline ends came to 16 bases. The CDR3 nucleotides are TGTGCCAGCACCCGGGGCGGGGGGACCACTGAAGCTTTCTTT. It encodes CASTRGGGTTEAFF.

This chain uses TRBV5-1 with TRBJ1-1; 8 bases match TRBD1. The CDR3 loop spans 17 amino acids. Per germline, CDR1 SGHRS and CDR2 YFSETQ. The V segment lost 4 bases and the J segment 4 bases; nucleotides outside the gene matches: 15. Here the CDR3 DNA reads TGCGCCAGCAGCCCAGTACCGGGACAGGAGCTTGGCACTGAAGCTTTCTTT. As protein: CASSPVPGQELGTEAFF.

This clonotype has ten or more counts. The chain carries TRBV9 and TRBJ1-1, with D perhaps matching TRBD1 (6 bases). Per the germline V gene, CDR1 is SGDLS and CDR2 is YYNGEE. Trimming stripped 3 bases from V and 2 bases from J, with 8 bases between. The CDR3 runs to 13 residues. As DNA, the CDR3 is TGTGCCAGCAGCGCAGGGGATAACACTGAAGCTTTCTTT. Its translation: CASSAGDNTEAFF.

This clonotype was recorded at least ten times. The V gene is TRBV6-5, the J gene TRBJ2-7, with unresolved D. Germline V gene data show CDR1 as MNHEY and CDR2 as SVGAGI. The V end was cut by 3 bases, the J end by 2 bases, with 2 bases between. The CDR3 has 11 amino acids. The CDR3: CASSYTYEQYF. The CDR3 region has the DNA TGTGCCAGCAGTTATACCTACGAGCAGTACTTC.

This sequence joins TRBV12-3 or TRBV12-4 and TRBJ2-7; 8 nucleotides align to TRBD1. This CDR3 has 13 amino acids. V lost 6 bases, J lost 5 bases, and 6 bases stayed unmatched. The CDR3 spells CASSRTGQNEQYF. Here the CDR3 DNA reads TGTGCCAGCAGCCGGACAGGGCAGAACGAGCAGTACTTC.

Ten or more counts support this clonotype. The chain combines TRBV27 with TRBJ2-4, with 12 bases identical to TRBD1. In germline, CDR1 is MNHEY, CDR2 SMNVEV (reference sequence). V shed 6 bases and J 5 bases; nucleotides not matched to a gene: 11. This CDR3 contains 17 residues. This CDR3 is CASRPGQGARRENIQYF. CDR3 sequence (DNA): TGTGCCAGCAGGCCGGGACAGGGGGCGCGTAGAGAAAACATTCAGTACTTC.

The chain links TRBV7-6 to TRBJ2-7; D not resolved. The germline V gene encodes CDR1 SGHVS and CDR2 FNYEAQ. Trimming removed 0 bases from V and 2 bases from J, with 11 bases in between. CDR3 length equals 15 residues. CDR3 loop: CASSLAGPATYEQYF. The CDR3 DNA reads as TGTGCCAGCAGCTTAGCGGGTCCTGCCACCTACGAGCAGTACTTC.

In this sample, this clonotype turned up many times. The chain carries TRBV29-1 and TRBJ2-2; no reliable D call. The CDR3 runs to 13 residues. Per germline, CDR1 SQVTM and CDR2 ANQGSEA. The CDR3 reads CSFRTTNTGELFF. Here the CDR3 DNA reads TGCAGTTTCAGGACGACGAACACCGGGGAGCTGTTTTTT.

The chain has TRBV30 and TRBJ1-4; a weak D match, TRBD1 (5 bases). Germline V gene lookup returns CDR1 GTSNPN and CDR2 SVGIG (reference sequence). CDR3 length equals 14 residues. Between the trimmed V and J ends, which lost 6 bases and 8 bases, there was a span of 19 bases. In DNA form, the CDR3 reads TGTGCCTGCAATCTGTCAGGGCTGGACGAAAAACTGTTTTTT. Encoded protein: CACNLSGLDEKLFF.

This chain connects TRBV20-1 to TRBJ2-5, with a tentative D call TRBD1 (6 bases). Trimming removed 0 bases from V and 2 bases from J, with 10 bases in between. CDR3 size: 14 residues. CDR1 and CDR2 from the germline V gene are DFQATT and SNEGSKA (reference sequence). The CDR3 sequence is CSARDGQGQETQYF. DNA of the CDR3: TGCAGTGCTAGAGATGGCCAGGGGCAAGAGACCCAGTACTTC.

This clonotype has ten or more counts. The chain's CDR3 is CASRTGVYTEAFF. The DNA of the CDR3 is TGTGCCTCGCGGACAGGGGTATACACTGAAGCTTTCTTT. This chain connects TRBV30 to TRBJ1-1; the match to TRBD1 covers 9 bases. From germline, CDR1 is GTSNPN and CDR2 SVGIG (reference sequence). Losses at the gene ends were 7 bases for V and 3 bases for J; bases not matched to a gene: 6. This CDR3 comprises 13 residues.